The 10 T cell receptor beta chains presented below share a single source sample, sequenced in a study of T cell repertoires in cytomegalovirus infection. TCRdb itself ran the reads through MiXCR, one entry per CDR3 protein. The sample contains just over 450,000 distinct CDR3 sequences, about 44% of which appear only once. Their specific antigens are unknown. This specimen consisted of cultured PBMCs, obtained from culture after CMV antigen stimulation. Receptors were obtained from a human donor in good health (CMV status not recorded). Some clones in this sample may be carry-over from other donors' samples.

The chain employs TRBV12-3 or TRBV12-4 and TRBJ2-1, with 9 bases that match TRBD2. This CDR3 has 14 amino acids. The ends lost 4 bases at V and 8 bases at J; junction bases unmatched: 6. The CDR3 bases are TGTGCCAGCAGTTCCGGGACTAGCATCCATGAGCAGTTCTTC. Translation: CASSSGTSIHEQFF.

The gene calls are TRBV7-2 and TRBJ2-6; D ambiguous. CDR3 length equals 13 residues. The germline CDR1 and CDR2 sequences are SGHTA and FQGNSA. Trimming removed 7 bases at V and 1 base at J, with 5 bases between. In nucleotides, the CDR3 is TGTGCCAGCACCGTATCTGGGGCCAACGTCCTGACTTTC. It specifies CASTVSGANVLTF.

This chain joins TRBV5-4 and TRBJ2-3; D not certain. Germline loops: CDR1 SGHNT, CDR2 YYREEE (reference sequence). The length of the CDR3 is 14 residues. Trimming pared 3 bases from V and 4 bases from J, leaving 12 bases between. The CDR3 coding sequence is TGTGCCAGCAGCTCTAGAGATAATCCAGATACGCAGTATTTT. It translates to CASSSRDNPDTQYF. The full variable domain, in which reference TRBV5-4 and TRBJ2-3 provide the parts outside the CDR3, is ETGVTQSPTHLIKTRGQQVTLRCSSQSGHNTVSWYQQALGQGPQFIFQYYREEENGRGNFPPRFSGLQFPNYSSELNVNALELDDSALYLCASSSRDNPDTQYFGPGTRLTVL.

The V gene is TRBV5-5, the J gene TRBJ1-1; the D gene is possibly TRBD1 (6 bases). The CDR3 runs to 13 residues. V shed 6 bases and J shed 5 bases, with 14 bases lying between them. Germline V gene lookup returns CDR1 SGHKS and CDR2 YYEKEE (reference sequence). The CDR3 DNA is TGTGCCAGCACCTCATACAGGGTGACTGAAGCTTTCTTT. Encoded protein: CASTSYRVTEAFF.

This clonotype was recorded a few times. The CDR3 loop is CAISEYLAGLTDTQYF. CDR3 DNA: TGTGCCATCAGTGAGTACCTAGCGGGCCTCACAGATACGCAGTATTTT. The V call is TRBV10-3, the J call TRBJ2-3; 8 positions match TRBD2. The CDR3 has 16 residues. Germline assignment: CDR1 ENHRY and CDR2 SYGVKD. The junction had 5 bases not matched to a gene; V was cut back by 1 base and J by 2 bases.

The rearrangement joins TRBV10-2 to TRBJ2-1; 7 bases line up with TRBD2. Losses at the gene ends were 4 bases for V and 8 bases for J; bases not matched to a gene: 5. In germline, CDR1 is WSHSY, CDR2 SAAADI. The CDR3 is 13 amino acids. The CDR3 DNA is TGCGCCAGCAGTGTTGGCGGGAGCCATGAGCAGTTCTTC. Translated, it gives CASSVGGSHEQFF.

As to this clonotype: The junction departs from germline at one end; a sequencing error may be responsible. The V and J genes are TRBV4-1 and TRBJ2-3; the match to TRBD1 covers 11 bases. Per the germline V gene, CDR1 is MGHRA and CDR2 is YSYEKL. This CDR3 spans 15 amino acids. The CDR3 sequence: CASSQDGTGGDTQYF. The DNA of the CDR3 is TGTGCCAGCAGCCAAGATGGGACAGGGGGTGATACGCAGTATTTT.

The chain employs TRBV6-1 and TRBJ2-3; 10 nucleotides match TRBD2. The CDR3 loop spans 17 amino acids. Germline V gene lookup returns CDR1 MNHNS and CDR2 SASEGT. V shed 6 bases and J 1 base; nucleotides not matched to a gene: 10. CDR3 sequence: CASRRTSGYGGTDTQYF. In DNA form, the CDR3 reads TGTGCCAGCAGGCGGACTAGCGGATATGGGGGCACAGATACGCAGTATTTT.

In this sample, this clonotype turned up a few times. The rearrangement uses TRBV7-8 and TRBJ1-4; D gene uncertain. CDR3 length: 16 residues. The V and J ends lost 5 bases and 3 bases respectively, with 16 bases between them. CDR1 and CDR2 (germline): SGHVS, FQNEAQ. CDR3 region: CASSPVGGRPNEKLFF. CDR3 DNA: TGTGCCAGCAGCCCTGTGGGAGGCCGGCCTAATGAAAAACTGTTTTTT.

This chain connects TRBV6-5 to TRBJ1-4; D is perhaps TRBD1 (6 bases). Trimming pared 5 bases from V and 10 bases from J, leaving 11 bases between. CDR3 length: 12 residues. Germline CDR1 MNHEY, CDR2 SVGAGI. CDR3 sequence reads: CASSQQGAKLFF. The DNA of the CDR3 is TGTGCCAGCAGTCAACAGGGCGCAAAACTGTTTTTT.